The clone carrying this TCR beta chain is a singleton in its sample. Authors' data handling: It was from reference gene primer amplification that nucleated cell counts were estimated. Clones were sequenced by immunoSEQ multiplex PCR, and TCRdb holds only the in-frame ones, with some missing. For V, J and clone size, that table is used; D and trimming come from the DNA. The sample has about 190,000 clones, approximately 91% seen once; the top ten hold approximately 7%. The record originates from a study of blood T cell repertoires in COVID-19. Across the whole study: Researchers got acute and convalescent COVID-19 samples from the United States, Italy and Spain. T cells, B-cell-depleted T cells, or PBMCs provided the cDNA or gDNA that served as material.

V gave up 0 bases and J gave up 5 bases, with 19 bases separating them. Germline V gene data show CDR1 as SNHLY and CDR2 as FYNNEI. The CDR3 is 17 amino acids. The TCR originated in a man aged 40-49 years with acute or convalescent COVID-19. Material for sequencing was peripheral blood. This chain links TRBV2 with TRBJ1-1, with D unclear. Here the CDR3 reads CASSEALLVGERTEAFF. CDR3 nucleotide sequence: TGTGCCAGCAGTGAAGCGCTTCTAGTAGGTGAGAGGACTGAAGCTTTCTTT.